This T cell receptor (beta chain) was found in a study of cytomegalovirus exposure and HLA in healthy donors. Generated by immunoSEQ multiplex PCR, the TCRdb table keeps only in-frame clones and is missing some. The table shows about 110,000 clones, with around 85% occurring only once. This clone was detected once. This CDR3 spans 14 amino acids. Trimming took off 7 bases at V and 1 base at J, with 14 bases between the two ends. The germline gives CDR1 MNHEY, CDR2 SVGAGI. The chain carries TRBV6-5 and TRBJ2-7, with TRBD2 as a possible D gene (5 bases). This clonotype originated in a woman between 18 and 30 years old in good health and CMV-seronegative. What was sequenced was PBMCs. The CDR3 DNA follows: TGTGCCAGCACCCCGATGCTAGCTTCCTACGAGCAGTACTTC. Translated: CASTPMLASYEQYF.